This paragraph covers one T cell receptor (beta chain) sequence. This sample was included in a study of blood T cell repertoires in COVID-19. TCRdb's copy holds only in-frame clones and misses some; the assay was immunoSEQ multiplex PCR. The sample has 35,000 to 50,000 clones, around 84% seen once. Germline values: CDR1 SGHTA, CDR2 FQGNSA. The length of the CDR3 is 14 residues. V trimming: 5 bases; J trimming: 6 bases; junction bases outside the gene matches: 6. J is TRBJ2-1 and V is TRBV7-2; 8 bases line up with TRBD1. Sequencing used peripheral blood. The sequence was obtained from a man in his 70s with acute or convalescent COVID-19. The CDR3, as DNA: TGTGCCAGCAGCGACCGAGGACAGGGCAATGAGCAGTTCTTC. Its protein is CASSDRGQGNEQFF.